These T cell receptor beta chains were read from a single sample in a study of blood T cell repertoires in COVID-19. The repertoire was sequenced with immunoSEQ multiplex PCR; TCRdb's copy has only in-frame clones and lacks some. The table records 150,000 to 200,000 clones, 82% of them present only once. Input material: peripheral blood. The receptors were sampled from a woman aged 40 to 49 with COVID-19, enrolled during active disease. Each CDR3 is given with its conserved first and last residue. The D gene is left open where the match is weak. Size tells how often a clone was seen (once, few, many) or the class of an expanded clone, and some rows leave it out.

TRBV2	TRBJ2-3	TRBD1	NA	TGTGCCAGCAGGGGGACAGGGGCTCTCACAGATACGCAGTATTTT	CASRGTGALTDTQYF
TRBV7-3	TRBJ2-5	NA	NA	TGTGCCAGCAGCCGGCGGGCACAAGAGACCCAGTACTTC	CASSRRAQETQYF
TRBV28	TRBJ2-3	TRBD1	NA	TGTGCCAGCAGACTAGACAGGGTGTGGTTGTTGGATACGCAGTATTTT	CASRLDRVWLLDTQYF
TRBV30	TRBJ1-3	NA	NA	TGTGCCTGGAGTTTAGGCAGGGCTAACACCATATATTTT	CAWSLGRANTIYF
TRBV5-1	TRBJ2-3	NA	NA	TGCGCCAGCAGCATACAGGGACGCACAGATACGCAGTATTTT	CASSIQGRTDTQYF
TRBV4-1	TRBJ1-6	TRBD1	NA	TGCGCCAGCAGCCTAGGCCGGGACAGGCTGAAGGAATCACCCCTCCACTTT	CASSLGRDRLKESPLHF
TRBV6-4	TRBJ2-1	NA	NA	TGTGCCAGCAGTGACGATCAGGCGGGGGCTTACAATGAGCAGTTCTTC	CASSDDQAGAYNEQFF
TRBV7-3	TRBJ2-1	NA	NA	TGTGCCAGCAGCCAACACGGGGGTAGCTCCTACAATGAGCAGTTCTTC	CASSQHGGSSYNEQFF
TRBV29-1	TRBJ1-2	NA	NA	TGCAGCGTTGAGGGCCAGATGATCTATGGCTACACCTTC	CSVEGQMIYGYTF
TRBV25-1	TRBJ1-1	NA	NA	TGTGCCAGCAGTGAAGGAGGGGAGAACACTGAAGCTTTCTTT	CASSEGGENTEAFF
TRBV4-2	TRBJ2-3	TRBD2	NA	TGTGCCAGCAGCCACCCACAAGCGGGAACTAGTCGACCGGGTACGCAGTATTTT	CASSHPQAGTSRPGTQYF
TRBV18	TRBJ1-3	NA	NA	TGTGCCAGCTCACCCCCAGGGGACTCTGGAAACACCATATATTTT	CASSPPGDSGNTIYF
TRBV6-5	TRBJ2-3	NA	NA	TGTGCCAGCAGCCGGGGGGCTAGGAGCACAGATACGCAGTATTTT	CASSRGARSTDTQYF
TRBV11-3	TRBJ1-1	TRBD1	NA	TGTGCCAGCAGCTTGGGACAGCCGAACACTGAAGCTTTCTTT	CASSLGQPNTEAFF
TRBV12-3/TRBV12-4	TRBJ1-1	NA	NA	TGTGCCAGCACCCGACAGAACACTGAAGCTTTCTTT	CASTRQNTEAFF
TRBV27	TRBJ1-1	NA	NA	TGTGCCAGCAATACCGGGACTGAAGCTTTCTTT	CASNTGTEAFF
TRBV29-1	TRBJ2-7	TRBD2	NA	TGCAGCGTTGCGCCCGGACTAGCGGGTCGAGCCTACGAGCAGTACTTC	CSVAPGLAGRAYEQYF
TRBV18	TRBJ1-1	NA	NA	TGTGCCAGCTCACCCGGGAGGAACACTGAAGCTTTCTTT	CASSPGRNTEAFF
TRBV28	TRBJ1-1	TRBD1	NA	TGTGCCAGCAGAACGACAGGGAATGAAGCTTTCTTT	CASRTTGNEAFF
TRBV25-1	TRBJ1-2	NA	NA	TGTGCCAGCAGTGAATCCGGACAGAGGGGCGGCTACACCTTC	CASSESGQRGGYTF
TRBV18	TRBJ2-3	NA	few	TGTGCCAGCTCACACTCTAGCACAGATACGCAGTATTTT	CASSHSSTDTQYF
TRBV12-3/TRBV12-4	TRBJ2-1	NA	NA	TGTGCCAGCAGTTCTAATGAGCAGTTCTTC	CASSSNEQFF
TRBV5-6	TRBJ2-1	NA	once	TGTGCCAGCAGCTTTGCCCTAGTCAATGAGCAGTTCTTC	CASSFALVNEQFF
TRBV21-1	TRBJ1-1	NA	NA	TGTGCCAGCAGCCCCCTCCCTATTCGGCGGGACAGGGTATCCACTGAAGCTTTCTTT	CASSPLPIRRDRVSTEAFF
TRBV19	TRBJ1-1	NA	few	TGTGCCAGTAGTATCGGCCTAGGCACTGAAGCTTTCTTT	CASSIGLGTEAFF
TRBV7-2	TRBJ1-1	NA	NA	TGTGCCAGCAGCTTAGCAGGGTTTGAGGGCACTGAAGCTTTCTTT	CASSLAGFEGTEAFF
TRBV28	TRBJ2-1	NA	NA	TGTGCCAGCAGTCCCGGAGGGTGGGGAAAGTTCTTC	CASSPGGWGKFF
TRBV10-1	TRBJ2-1	TRBD2	NA	TGCGCCAGCAGTGAGTCGACTAGCGGGAGCTACAATGAACAGTTCTTC	CASSESTSGSYNEQFF
TRBV28	TRBJ1-1	TRBD1	NA	TGTGCCAGCAGTGATAGACAGGGGTTCACTGAAGCTTTCTTT	CASSDRQGFTEAFF
TRBV28	TRBJ1-4	NA	NA	TGTGCCAGCAGTCCACACGCAACTAATGAAAAACTGTTTTTT	CASSPHATNEKLFF
TRBV4-1	TRBJ2-4	TRBD1	once	TGCGCCAGCAGCCCTGACAGGGTAGTAGCCAAAAACATTCAGTACTTC	CASSPDRVVAKNIQYF
TRBV3-1/TRBV3-2	TRBJ2-2	NA	once	TGTGCCAGCAGCACCCGGACAGTTTGGGGGGAGCTGTTTTTT	CASSTRTVWGELFF
TRBV11-2	TRBJ2-1	TRBD2	NA	TGTGCCAGCAGTTGGACTAGCGGGAGTGAGAATGAGCAGTTCTTC	CASSWTSGSENEQFF
TRBV28	TRBJ1-1	NA	NA	TGTGCCAGCAGGGTGAGCGGAGGGGCTTTCTTT	CASRVSGGAFF
TRBV24-1	TRBJ2-2	TRBD2	NA	TGTGCCACCAGTGAGCCTGCTTTAAATCCTAGCGGGTCGAAATCCGGGGAGCTGTTTTTT	CATSEPALNPSGSKSGELFF
TRBV25-1	TRBJ1-1	NA	NA	TGTGCCAGCACATACGGGAACACTGAAGCTTTCTTT	CASTYGNTEAFF
TRBV19	TRBJ2-3	TRBD1	NA	TGTGCCAGTTGCGACAGGGGTGCGAGCACAGATACGCAGTATTTT	CASCDRGASTDTQYF
TRBV19	TRBJ2-6	TRBD1	NA	TGTGCCAGTAGTATGATGACAGGGTCCGGGGCCAACGTCCTGACTTTC	CASSMMTGSGANVLTF
TRBV5-1	TRBJ2-1	NA	NA	TGCGCCAGCAGCTTGATCGAGAACGCTGAGCAGTTCTTC	CASSLIENAEQFF
TRBV2	TRBJ1-3	TRBD1	many	TGTGCCAGGACAGGGGAAAGCTCTGGAAACACCATATATTTT	CARTGESSGNTIYF
TRBV9	TRBJ2-1	TRBD1	NA	TGTGCCAGCAGCGGGCGGACAGGACGCTCCTACAATGAGCAGTTCTTC	CASSGRTGRSYNEQFF
TRBV29-1	TRBJ2-1	NA	NA	TGCAGCGTTGATACGTGGGCCAGGGATGAGCAGTTCTTC	CSVDTWARDEQFF
TRBV3-1/TRBV3-2	TRBJ1-1	TRBD1	NA	TGTGCCAGCAGCCAATGGACAGGGTGGAACACTGAAGCTTTCTTT	CASSQWTGWNTEAFF
TRBV3-1/TRBV3-2	TRBJ2-1	NA	NA	TGTGCCAGCAGCCACGAAAGGACTCACTACAATGAGCAGTTCTTC	CASSHERTHYNEQFF
TRBV11-2	TRBJ1-2	NA	once	TGTGCCAGCGGGAGTGCTAACTATGGCTACACCTTC	CASGSANYGYTF
TRBV7-2	TRBJ2-5	NA	NA	TGTGCCAGCAGCTTAGTAGCCGGGAGCCGCCAAGAGACCCAGTACTTC	CASSLVAGSRQETQYF
TRBV19	TRBJ2-3	TRBD1	NA	TGTGCCAGTACCCTGGACAGGGATACGCAGTATTTT	CASTLDRDTQYF
TRBV5-1	TRBJ2-3	TRBD2	NA	TGCGCCAGCAGCGTACCCGGGACTAGCGGGATCACAGATACGCAGTATTTT	CASSVPGTSGITDTQYF
TRBV19	TRBJ2-2	NA	NA	TGTGCCAGTAGTATAAGGCAGGCGATTACCGGGGAGCTGTTTTTT	CASSIRQAITGELFF
TRBV7-9	TRBJ2-1	TRBD1	NA	TGTGCCTGCCGGGACAGGGAGAATGAGCAGTTCTTC	CACRDRENEQFF
TRBV4-2	TRBJ2-5	NA	NA	TGTGCCAGCAGCCAAGACCCTCAAGAGACCCAGTACTTC	CASSQDPQETQYF
TRBV28	TRBJ1-2	NA	NA	TGTGCCAGCAGAGCGGGGACATCCCGAAACTATGGCTACACCTTC	CASRAGTSRNYGYTF